What follows are 29 T cell receptor beta chains derived from one specimen sequenced in a study of cytomegalovirus exposure and HLA in healthy donors. The repertoire was sequenced with immunoSEQ multiplex PCR; TCRdb's copy has only in-frame clones and lacks some. The profile shows about 140,000 clones, approximately 84% of them singletons. The sequenced sample was PBMCs. These receptors came from a man in his thirties or forties in good health and CMV-seropositive.

The chain joins TRBV7-9 to TRBJ2-3; 9 bases align to TRBD2. CDR3 size: 15 residues. The V segment lost 5 bases and the J segment 1 base; nucleotides outside the gene matches: 4. Looked up from germline, CDR1 is SEHNR and CDR2 is FQNEAQ (reference sequence). CDR3 nucleotide sequence: TGTGCCAGCAGCACGAGACTAGCGGGCACAGATACGCAGTATTTT. As protein: CASSTRLAGTDTQYF.

The chain links TRBV5-1 to TRBJ1-4, with 8 bases fitting TRBD1. Losses at the gene ends were 2 bases for V and 4 bases for J; bases not matched to a gene: 16. The CDR3 is made up of 19 amino acids. Per the germline V gene, CDR1 is SGHRS and CDR2 is YFSETQ. The CDR3 spells CASSFTGQGGDGGNEKLFF. The CDR3 DNA follows: TGCGCCAGCAGCTTTACAGGACAGGGAGGCGATGGGGGTAATGAAAAACTGTTTTTT.

This chain joins TRBV27 and TRBJ2-1, with 9 positions matching TRBD2. The CDR3 extends over 16 amino acids. Looked up from germline, CDR1 is MNHEY and CDR2 is SMNVEV (reference sequence). The V gene end was trimmed by 5 bases and the J gene end by 0 bases; junction bases not matched to a gene: 5. CDR3 region: CASSGSGGSSYNEQFF. The CDR3 nucleotides are TGTGCCAGCAGTGGTAGCGGGGGAAGCTCCTACAATGAGCAGTTCTTC.

The chain has TRBV9 and TRBJ2-3, with D possibly being TRBD2 (6 bases). V shed 0 bases and J shed 1 base, with 9 bases lying between them. The CDR3 has 15 amino acids. Germline-derived CDR1 and CDR2 are SGDLS and YYNGEE. The CDR3 DNA is TGTGCCAGCAGCGTAGTCGGGAGAGGCACAGATACGCAGTATTTT. Protein product: CASSVVGRGTDTQYF.

The rearrangement uses TRBV5-6 and TRBJ2-3, with TRBD1 matching over 7 bases. Trimming cost V 1 base and J 2 bases; bases outside gene matches: 7. From germline, CDR1 is SGHDT and CDR2 YYEEEE. This CDR3 contains 16 residues. CDR3 in amino acids: CASSLTGDTYTDTQYF. The CDR3, as DNA: TGTGCCAGCAGCTTGACAGGGGACACTTACACAGATACGCAGTATTTT.

This chain connects TRBV19 to TRBJ1-2; no clear D. The germline V gene has CDR1 LNHDA and CDR2 SQIVND (reference sequence). The CDR3 extends over 12 amino acids. Trimming cost V 5 bases and J 7 bases, with 11 bases left between them. The CDR3 DNA sequence: TGTGCCAGTAGTTTGCAGGTCGGTGGCTACACCTTC. This gives the protein CASSLQVGGYTF.

This sequence joins TRBV7-9 and TRBJ1-2; the D gene is possibly TRBD1 (6 bases). CDR1 and CDR2 (germline): SEHNR, FQNEAQ (reference sequence). The CDR3 is 17 residues long. Trimming shortened V by 3 bases and J by 2 bases, and 19 bases separated the two germline ends. Written as DNA, the CDR3 is TGTGCCAGCAGCTTCGGACGGGGGGGCGAAAGGAACTATGGCTACACCTTC. This codes for CASSFGRGGERNYGYTF.

The rearrangement uses TRBV14 and TRBJ2-7; 9 bases fit TRBD2. J was trimmed by 2 bases and V by 4 bases; bases with no gene match: 6. The germline CDR1 and CDR2 sequences are SGHDN and FVKESK. The CDR3 has 15 residues. The CDR3 sequence is CASSPVAGVPYEQYF. In DNA form, the CDR3 reads TGTGCCAGCAGCCCCGTAGCGGGGGTCCCCTACGAGCAGTACTTC. The full variable domain, its missing parts supplied by reference TRBV14 and TRBJ2-7, is EAGVTQFPSHSVIEKGQTVTLRCDPISGHDNLYWYRRVMGKEIKFLLHFVKESKQDESGMPNNRFLAERTGGTYSTLKVQPAELEDSGVYFCASSPVAGVPYEQYFGPGTRLTVT.

This clone came up many times. The rearrangement uses TRBV29-1 and TRBJ2-5; TRBD2 agrees at 7 bases. Germline values: CDR1 SQVTM, CDR2 ANQGSEA. The V segment lost 0 bases and the J segment 2 bases; nucleotides outside the gene matches: 6. The CDR3 totals 15 residues. CDR3 DNA sequence: TGCAGCGTTGAAGATTTTGGGGGGGGGCAAGAGACCCAGTACTTC. Residues: CSVEDFGGGQETQYF.

V gene TRBV7-3 combines with J gene TRBJ2-3, with 10 bases that match TRBD1. Germline CDR1 is SGHTA and CDR2 is FQGTGA. The CDR3 is made up of 15 amino acids. With V trimmed by 5 bases and J by 4 bases, 6 bases remained unmatched. CDR3 coding DNA: TGTGCCAGCAGCCGAGTCGGGACAGGGGCAGATACGCAGTATTTT. Translating gives CASSRVGTGADTQYF.

The V and J genes are TRBV5-1 and TRBJ1-6, with D tentatively TRBD1 (5 bases). Trimming stripped 2 bases from V and 7 bases from J, with 13 bases between. The CDR3 extends over 15 amino acids. Germline V gene sequence: CDR1 SGHRS, CDR2 YFSETQ. The DNA of the CDR3 is TGCGCCAGCAGCTTAGAAGGACGGACAAATTCACCCCTCCACTTT. Translated: CASSLEGRTNSPLHF.

This clone was picked up a small number of times. The chain links TRBV7-2 to TRBJ2-3, with 7 bases lining up with TRBD2. From germline, CDR1 is SGHTA and CDR2 FQGNSA. The CDR3 is 16 amino acids. The trim removed 3 bases at V and 0 bases at J, leaving 6 bases unmatched. Here the CDR3 DNA reads TGTGCCAGCAGCTTGGCCCCAGCGGGGAGCACAGATACGCAGTATTTT. Protein: CASSLAPAGSTDTQYF.

The chain employs TRBV2 and TRBJ2-3; a weak D match, TRBD2 (6 bases). CDR1 and CDR2 (germline): SNHLY, FYNNEI. CDR3 size: 14 residues. V lost 5 bases and J lost 5, with 14 bases in between. DNA of the CDR3: TGTGCCAGCAGTAGGGCTAGCGTGGAAGATACGCAGTATTTT. Amino acids: CASSRASVEDTQYF.

V is TRBV19 and J is TRBJ1-1; 10 bases agree with TRBD1. The CDR3 is made up of 15 amino acids. J was trimmed by 3 bases and V by 4 bases; bases with no gene match: 5. CDR1 and CDR2 (germline): LNHDA, SQIVND (reference sequence). The CDR3 is CASSTDRGGDTEAFF. The CDR3 nucleotides read TGTGCCAGTAGTACGGACAGGGGGGGAGACACTGAAGCTTTCTTT.

The chain is built from TRBV7-9 and TRBJ1-2; 7 bases are shared with TRBD1. Trimming took 10 bases from V and 1 from J; bases not matched to a gene: 15. Per the germline V gene, CDR1 is SEHNR and CDR2 is FQNEAQ (reference sequence). The CDR3 length is 16 residues. CDR3 protein: CATTPGTEFFNYGYTF. The CDR3 coding sequence is TGTGCCACCACACCCGGGACAGAATTTTTTAACTATGGCTACACCTTC.

The genes are TRBV5-1 and TRBJ2-7; the match to TRBD1 covers 10 bases. V shed 4 bases, J shed 6 bases, and the junction held 7 bases outside the gene matches. CDR3 length: 14 residues. The germline gives CDR1 SGHRS, CDR2 YFSETQ. CDR3 nucleotides: TGCGCCAGCAGCGCCCCGGGACAGGGGTTCGAGCAGTACTTC. It encodes CASSAPGQGFEQYF.

The gene calls are TRBV7-3 and TRBJ2-7, with D possibly matching TRBD2 (5 bases). The germline CDR1 and CDR2 sequences are SGHTA and FQGTGA. Trimming shortened V by 3 bases and J by 0 bases, and 6 bases separated the two germline ends. There are 13 residues in the CDR3. The CDR3 nucleotides read TGTGCCAGCAGCTTGACTAACTCCTACGAGCAGTACTTC. Its protein product is CASSLTNSYEQYF. The full variable domain, rest sourced from reference TRBV7-3 and TRBJ2-7, is GAGVSQTPSNKVTEKGKYVELRCDPISGHTALYWYRQSLGQGPEFLIYFQGTGAADDSGLPNDRFFAVRPEGSVSTLKIQRTERGDSAVYLCASSLTNSYEQYFGPGTRLTVT.

This clone was counted between two and nine times. The V gene is TRBV7-8, the J gene TRBJ2-1; D may be TRBD1 (6 bases). V lost 1 base, J lost 9 bases, and 13 bases lay in between. The germline gives CDR1 SGHVS, CDR2 FQNEAQ. The CDR3 is 14 amino acids. CDR3 nucleotide sequence: TGTGCCAGCAGCTTAGTCTACGGGGACACTGAGCAGTTCTTC. The encoded protein is CASSLVYGDTEQFF. Together with reference TRBV7-8 and TRBJ2-1, the CDR3 gives the full variable domain: GAGVSQSPRYKVAKRGQDVALRCDPISGHVSLFWYQQALGQGPEFLTYFQNEAQLDKSGLPSDRFFAERPEGSVSTLKIQRTQQEDSAVYLCASSLVYGDTEQFFGPGTRLTVL.

The rearrangement joins TRBV10-3 to TRBJ1-5; TRBD1 agrees at 9 bases. The CDR3 has 18 amino acids. Per the germline V gene, CDR1 is ENHRY and CDR2 is SYGVKD. V lost 0 bases, J lost 0 bases, and 6 bases stayed unmatched. CDR3 DNA: TGTGCCATCAGTGAGTCGGCACAGGGGGCACCTAGCAATCAGCCCCAGCATTTT. Residues: CAISESAQGAPSNQPQHF.

The chain combines TRBV6-4 with TRBJ2-1, with 12 bases aligning to TRBD2. The length of the CDR3 is 15 residues. CDR1 MRHNA and CDR2 SNTAGT come from the germline V gene. J gave up 3 bases and V 6 bases, and 3 bases lay outside the gene matches. CDR3: CASRRLAGDYNEQFF. The CDR3 DNA follows: TGTGCCAGCAGACGACTAGCGGGAGACTACAATGAGCAGTTCTTC.

The rearrangement links TRBV29-1 to TRBJ1-2; the match to TRBD1 covers 9 bases. V was pared by 8 bases and J by 5 bases, with 6 bases of the junction left unmatched. This CDR3 spans 12 amino acids. Germline CDR1 and CDR2: SQVTM and ANQGSEA. CDR3 DNA: TGCAGCTCCGGAGGACAGGGGTATGGCTACACCTTC. This gives the protein CSSGGQGYGYTF.

The chain combines TRBV11-2 with TRBJ1-4; 9 bases line up with TRBD1. The ends lost 1 base at V and 8 bases at J; junction bases unmatched: 5. This CDR3 region has 15 residues. Per germline, CDR1 SGHAT and CDR2 FQNNGV. CDR3 sequence reads: CASSLGDRVPEKLFF. DNA of the CDR3: TGTGCCAGCAGCTTAGGGGACAGGGTGCCCGAAAAACTGTTTTTT. Based on the CDR3 plus reference TRBV11-2 and TRBJ1-4, the full variable domain is EAGVAQSPRYKIIEKRQSVAFWCNPISGHATLYWYQQILGQGPKLLIQFQNNGVVDDSQLPKDRFSAERLKGVDSTLKIQPAKLEDSAVYLCASSLGDRVPEKLFFGSGTQLSVL.

With regard to this clone: Other DNA variants within this sample encode the same CDR3. The V gene is TRBV19, the J gene TRBJ1-2; 9 positions match TRBD1. The J segment lost 4 bases and the V segment lost 4 bases, leaving 1 base of the junction unmatched. From germline, CDR1 is LNHDA and CDR2 SQIVND (reference sequence). The length of the CDR3 is 13 residues. CDR3 residues: CASSTGQGYGYTF. The CDR3 nucleotides are TGTGCCAGTAGTACGGGACAGGGCTATGGCTACACCTTC.

V is TRBV9 and J is TRBJ2-3; 7 bases match TRBD2. The germline V gene encodes CDR1 SGDLS and CDR2 YYNGEE. The CDR3 has 14 amino acids. The V gene end was trimmed by 0 bases and the J gene end by 8 bases; junction bases not matched to a gene: 6. The CDR3 here is CASSVGTGGTTQYF. The CDR3 DNA is TGTGCCAGCAGCGTAGGGACGGGGGGAACTACGCAGTATTTT.

DNA for the CDR3: TGTGCCAGTAGTGCCTCGGGACTCGGGTTGGGTGAGCAGTTCTTC. This translates into CASSASGLGLGEQFF. This chain uses TRBV19 with TRBJ2-1; tentative D call: TRBD2 (6 bases). This CDR3 has 15 residues. Germline-derived CDR1 and CDR2 are LNHDA and SQIVND (reference sequence). The V gene lost 5 bases and the J gene lost 9 bases, with 20 bases spanning the gap.

The V call is TRBV6-5, the J call TRBJ2-5; D is possibly TRBD2 (6 bases). Trimming cost V 5 bases and J 5 bases, with 15 bases left between them. The CDR3 consists of 14 residues. Per the germline V gene, CDR1 is MNHEY and CDR2 is SVGAGI. For the CDR3, the DNA is TGTGCCAGCAGTAGGGGCGGGGCTGGTGAGACCCAGTACTTC. Protein sequence: CASSRGGAGETQYF.

The J gene is TRBJ1-5, the V gene TRBV9; D unclear. The CDR3 runs to 13 residues. Germline CDR1 and CDR2: SGDLS and YYNGEE. V was pared by 0 bases and J by 4 bases, with 5 bases between. The chain's CDR3 is CASSVGQNQPQHF. For the CDR3, the DNA is TGTGCCAGCAGCGTAGGGCAGAATCAGCCCCAGCATTTT.

The rearrangement uses TRBV2 and TRBJ1-1, with D tentatively TRBD1 (5 bases). V dropped 7 bases and J dropped 8 bases, with 11 bases sitting between them. Germline values: CDR1 SNHLY, CDR2 FYNNEI. The CDR3 sequence is 11 residues long. Here the CDR3 reads CASKIRVEAFF. CDR3 nucleotide sequence: TGTGCCAGCAAGATCAGGGTAGAAGCTTTCTTT.

V usage is TRBV2 and J usage is TRBJ1-5, with 9 bases aligning to TRBD1. Trimming at V came to 6 bases and at J to 6 bases, leaving 3 bases not matched to a gene. CDR1 is SNHLY and CDR2 is FYNNEI in the germline V gene. The length of the CDR3 is 13 residues. CDR3 residues: CASRGTGSQPQHF. CDR3 bases: TGTGCCAGCAGAGGGACAGGGTCTCAGCCCCAGCATTTT.